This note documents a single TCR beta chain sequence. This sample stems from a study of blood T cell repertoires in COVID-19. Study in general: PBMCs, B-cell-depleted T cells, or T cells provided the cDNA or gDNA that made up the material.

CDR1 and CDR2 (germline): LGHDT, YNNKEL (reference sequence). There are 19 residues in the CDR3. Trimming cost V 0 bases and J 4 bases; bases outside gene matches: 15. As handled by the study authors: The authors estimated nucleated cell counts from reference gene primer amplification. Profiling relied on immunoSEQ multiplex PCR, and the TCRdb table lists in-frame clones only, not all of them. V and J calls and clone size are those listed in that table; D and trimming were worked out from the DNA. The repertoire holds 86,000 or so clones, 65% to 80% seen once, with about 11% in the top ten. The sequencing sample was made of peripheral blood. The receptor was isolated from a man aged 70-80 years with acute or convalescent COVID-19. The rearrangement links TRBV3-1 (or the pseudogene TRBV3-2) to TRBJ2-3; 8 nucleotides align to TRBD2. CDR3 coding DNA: TGTGCCAGCAGCCAAGAGGCGGCTAGCGGGCGTAGCAAGCCAGATACGCAGTATTTT. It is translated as CASSQEAASGRSKPDTQYF.